These 13 T cell receptor beta chains came from one sample sequenced in a study of T cells after yellow fever vaccination. TCRdb analysed the 5' RACE reads with MiXCR anew, one entry per CDR3 protein. The sample has some 350,000 distinct CDR3 sequences, roughly 4% seen once; the top ten hold less than 25%. Sample: PBMCs, taken 5 days after the yellow fever booster vaccination. Receptor source: a man aged 18 to 30 who received the YFV17D yellow fever vaccine.

The chain links TRBV4-2 to TRBJ2-3; a weak D match, TRBD2 (7 bases). There are 17 residues in the CDR3. Germline CDR1 LGHNA, CDR2 YNFKEQ. V was clipped by 0 bases and J by 4 bases, with 17 bases between them. CDR3 nucleotide sequence: TGTGCCAGCAGCCAAGAATCAGGTCGGGGGGCCCCAGATACGCAGTATTTT. It is translated as CASSQESGRGAPDTQYF.

This clonotype showed up many times. The gene calls are TRBV24-1 and TRBJ2-1; 10 nucleotides align to TRBD2. J was trimmed by 14 bases and V by 4 bases; bases with no gene match: 4. Germline lookup yields CDR1 KGHDR and CDR2 SFDVKD. The CDR3 sequence is 12 residues long. CDR3 sequence reads: CATSDPGTSEFF. CDR3 coding DNA: TGTGCCACCAGTGACCCCGGGACTAGCGAGTTCTTC.

This clonotype was recorded a few times. This chain uses TRBV5-1 with TRBJ1-1; D is unclear. The CDR3 has 14 amino acids. The V gene lost 0 bases and the J gene lost 5 bases, with 11 bases spanning the gap. The V gene's germline CDR1 is SGHRS and CDR2 YFSETQ. The CDR3 loop reads CASSLEGLRTEAFF. In DNA form, the CDR3 reads TGCGCCAGCAGCTTGGAAGGGTTGAGGACTGAAGCTTTCTTT.

The CDR3 protein is CASQQDRLLPGELFF. The CDR3 DNA reads TGTGCCAGCCAACAGGACAGGCTACTTCCCGGGGAGCTGTTTTTT. This chain connects TRBV18 to TRBJ2-2; 7 bases are shared with TRBD1. This CDR3 spans 15 amino acids. V lost 8 bases and J lost 6; bases outside the gene matches: 12. CDR1 is KGHSH, CDR2 LQKENI, per germline.

In this sample, this clonotype turned up many times. The V and J genes are TRBV3-1 and TRBJ2-4; the match to TRBD1 covers 7 bases. Trimming cost V 3 bases and J 3 bases; bases outside gene matches: 2. Looked up from germline, CDR1 is LGHDT and CDR2 is YNNKEL (reference sequence). The CDR3 loop spans 14 amino acids. In DNA, the CDR3 is TGTGCCAGCAGCCAGACAGGGTACAAAAACATTCAGTACTTC. The encoded protein is CASSQTGYKNIQYF.

This clonotype was observed a handful of times. V is TRBV29-1 and J is TRBJ2-7; no reliable D call. CDR3 length: 13 residues. Germline V gene lookup returns CDR1 SQVTM and CDR2 ANQGSEA. The germline V and J ends were trimmed by 5 bases and 3 bases, with 14 bases remaining between them. CDR3 nucleotide sequence: TGCAGCGTTTGGACCTCCTTTGGCTACGAGCAGTACTTC. This translates into CSVWTSFGYEQYF.

The rearrangement links TRBV7-3 to TRBJ2-1; D could derive from TRBD1 or TRBD2 (5 bases each). CDR3 size: 18 residues. V dropped 2 bases and J dropped 2 bases, with 19 bases sitting between them. Germline CDR1 SGHTA, CDR2 FQGTGA. The CDR3 region has the DNA TGTGCCAGCAGCTTAGGCTTATACACTCCGGGACCCTACAATGAGCAGTTCTTC. Protein: CASSLGLYTPGPYNEQFF. The whole variable domain, remainder taken from reference TRBV7-3 and TRBJ2-1, is GAGVSQTPSNKVTEKGKYVELRCDPISGHTALYWYRQSLGQGPEFLIYFQGTGAADDSGLPNDRFFAVRPEGSVSTLKIQRTERGDSAVYLCASSLGLYTPGPYNEQFFGPGTRLTVL.

This clonotype was detected ten times or more. This chain uses TRBV11-2 with TRBJ1-2; D perhaps matches TRBD1 (5 bases). The V end lost 0 bases, the J end lost 8 bases, and 13 bases lay between the germline ends. The V gene's germline CDR1 is SGHAT and CDR2 FQNNGV. The CDR3 consists of 14 residues. The CDR3 reads CASSLEGPLEGYTF. In nucleotides, the CDR3 is TGTGCCAGCAGCTTAGAGGGACCCCTGGAGGGCTACACCTTC. The variable domain in full, completed from reference TRBV11-2 and TRBJ1-2, reads EAGVAQSPRYKIIEKRQSVAFWCNPISGHATLYWYQQILGQGPKLLIQFQNNGVVDDSQLPKDRFSAERLKGVDSTLKIQPAKLEDSAVYLCASSLEGPLEGYTFGSGTRLTVV.

This clonotype was detected a few times. V is TRBV12-3 or TRBV12-4 and J is TRBJ2-1; 12 bases match TRBD2. V lost 4 bases and J lost 6; bases outside the gene matches: 4. The CDR3 is 15 residues long. The CDR3 reads CASSSTSGGLNEQFF. The CDR3 DNA reads TGTGCCAGCAGTTCGACTAGCGGGGGCCTCAATGAGCAGTTCTTC.

This clonotype was picked up a small number of times. The chain is built from TRBV5-1 and TRBJ2-3; 11 bases are a match to TRBD2. Germline V lookup: CDR1 SGHRS, CDR2 YFSETQ. J gave up 6 bases and V 4 bases, and 7 bases lay outside the gene matches. The CDR3 length is 15 residues. CDR3 DNA sequence: TGCGCCAGCAGCCCTAGCGGGGGGCCAGTTGATACGCAGTATTTT. Amino acids: CASSPSGGPVDTQYF. The whole variable domain, remainder taken from reference TRBV5-1 and TRBJ2-3, is KAGVTQTPRYLIKTRGQQVTLSCSPISGHRSVSWYQQTPGQGLQFLFEYFSETQRNKGNFPGRFSGRQFSNSRSEMNVSTLELGDSALYLCASSPSGGPVDTQYFGPGTRLTVL.

This clonotype was found many times. The chain is built from TRBV12-3 or TRBV12-4 and TRBJ2-3, with D uncertain. V was pared by 2 bases and J by 1 base, with 13 bases between. The length of the CDR3 is 16 residues. The CDR3 coding sequence is TGTGCCAGCAGTTTACTCGGTCCGCCGGGCACAGATACGCAGTATTTT. Amino acids: CASSLLGPPGTDTQYF.

The rearrangement joins TRBV5-4 to TRBJ2-7; 7 bases align to TRBD1. J gave up 7 bases and V 4 bases, and 8 bases lay outside the gene matches. This CDR3 contains 13 residues. CDR1 and CDR2 from the germline V gene are SGHNT and YYREEE (reference sequence). CDR3 in DNA: TGTGCCAGCAGCATAGACAGGGCTCGGGAGCAGTACGTC. Protein sequence: CASSIDRAREQYV.

This chain joins TRBV6-6 and TRBJ2-1, with a possible D match to TRBD2 (5 bases). Trimming took off 3 bases at V and 6 bases at J, with 9 bases between the two ends. This CDR3 is 13 amino acids long. Germline V gene sequence: CDR1 MNHNY, CDR2 SVGAGI (reference sequence). The CDR3 sequence is CASSYGLANEQFF. Here the CDR3 DNA reads TGTGCCAGCAGTTATGGGCTAGCCAATGAGCAGTTCTTC.